These 27 T cell receptor beta chains share one sample of origin, sequenced in a study of blood T cell repertoires in COVID-19. This table comes from immunoSEQ multiplex PCR, and its TCRdb copy is limited to in-frame clones, with some not included. The data hold hundreds of thousands of clones, with about 92% observed a single time. What was sequenced was PBMCs or T cells enriched from blood (not recorded which). These receptors were taken from a man between 60 and 70 years old who had recovered from COVID-19.

CDR3 sequence (DNA): TGCGCCAGCAGCCAATCCGGGGGACGGCGAATAGATCGGAAACTGTTTTTT. It specifies CASSQSGGRRIDRKLFF. This chain joins TRBV4-1 and TRBJ1-4, with a tentative D call TRBD1 (5 bases). Trimming stripped 2 bases from V and 11 bases from J, with 24 bases between. The CDR3 contains 17 residues. CDR1 is MGHRA, CDR2 YSYEKL, per germline.

The chain uses TRBV6-2 or TRBV6-3 and TRBJ2-4, with TRBD2 matching over 7 bases. CDR3 length: 19 amino acids. CDR1 MNHEY and CDR2 SVGEGT come from the germline V gene. The ends lost 5 bases at V and 0 bases at J; junction bases unmatched: 16. CDR3 sequence reads: CASSHHWDYKKTAKNIQYF. The CDR3 coding sequence is TGTGCCAGCAGTCATCACTGGGACTATAAGAAGACAGCCAAAAACATTCAGTACTTC.

CDR3 sequence: CASSQPQLGGRDTIYF. The DNA of the CDR3 is TGCGCCAGCAGCCAACCCCAGTTAGGGGGAAGGGACACCATATATTTT. V gene TRBV4-1 combines with J gene TRBJ1-3; tentative D call: TRBD1 (6 bases). The germline V and J ends were trimmed by 2 bases and 8 bases, with 19 bases remaining between them. The CDR3 contains 16 residues. The germline V gene has CDR1 MGHRA and CDR2 YSYEKL.

The genes are TRBV30 and TRBJ1-5; tentatively, D is TRBD1 (5 bases). Trimming took off 2 bases at V and 6 bases at J, with 11 bases between the two ends. CDR1 and CDR2 from the germline V gene are GTSNPN and SVGIG (reference sequence). The CDR3 runs to 13 residues. CDR3 DNA: TGTGCCTGGAGTCAGGGATTAATTCAGCCCCAGCATTTT. As protein: CAWSQGLIQPQHF. The full variable domain, in which reference TRBV30 and TRBJ1-5 provide the parts outside the CDR3, is SQTIHQWPATLVQPVGSPLSLECTVEGTSNPNLYWYRQAAGRGLQLLFYSVGIGQISSEVPQNLSASRPQDRQFILSSKKLLLSDSGFYLCAWSQGLIQPQHFGDGTRLSIL.

V and J are TRBV6-5 and TRBJ2-7; 8 bases are a match to TRBD1. V shed 0 bases, J shed 4 bases, and the junction held 8 bases outside the gene matches. Germline V CDR1 and CDR2: MNHEY, SVGAGI. The CDR3 contains 16 residues. The CDR3 DNA sequence: TGTGCCAGCAGTTACTCGTTGTCGGGACAGGATTACGAGCAGTACTTC. This encodes CASSYSLSGQDYEQYF.

There are a few counts of this clone. The CDR3 DNA is TGTGCCAGCACCGAGACAGGGAAGGGTTATGGCTACACCTTC. Its translation: CASTETGKGYGYTF. This chain joins TRBV6-5 and TRBJ1-2; 7 bases are a match to TRBD1. Trimming at V came to 7 bases and at J to 5 bases, leaving 10 bases not matched to a gene. The CDR3 sequence is 14 residues long. CDR1 MNHEY and CDR2 SVGAGI come from the germline V gene.

The chain couples TRBV7-6 to TRBJ1-3; D ambiguous. The germline gives CDR1 SGHVS, CDR2 FNYEAQ. This CDR3 comprises 14 residues. V was cut by 5 bases and J by 0 bases, with 8 bases left in between. DNA of the CDR3: TGTGCCAGCAGCCCGCGGGACTCTGGAAACACCATATATTTT. It codes for CASSPRDSGNTIYF.

CDR3 in DNA: TGCAGCGTTGGACTCGGCCATGGCTATGGCTACACCTTC. It yields the protein CSVGLGHGYGYTF. This chain joins TRBV29-1 and TRBJ1-2; D is unclear. The CDR3 covers 13 residues. Germline V gene data show CDR1 as SQVTM and CDR2 as ANQGSEA. V was shortened by 4 bases and J by 4 bases, with 13 bases between the two germline ends. The full variable domain, in which reference TRBV29-1 and TRBJ1-2 provide the parts outside the CDR3, is SAVISQKPSRDICQRGTSLTIQCQVDSQVTMMFWYRQQPGQSLTLIATANQGSEATYESGFVIDKFPISRPNLTFSTLTVSNMSPEDSSIYLCSVGLGHGYGYTFGSGTRLTVV.

The chain employs TRBV5-5 and TRBJ1-3; no clear D gene. Looked up from germline, CDR1 is SGHKS and CDR2 is YYEKEE (reference sequence). This CDR3 region has 12 residues. V was clipped by 3 bases and J by 8 bases, with 9 bases between them. CDR3 residues: CASSSPPDTIYF. Here the CDR3 DNA reads TGTGCCAGCAGCTCCCCGCCGGACACCATATATTTT.

As to this clone: The same CDR3 arises from other DNA sequences in this sample as well. The CDR3: CASSVGTGSYGYTF. The CDR3 bases are TGTGCCAGCAGCGTAGGCACAGGGTCATATGGCTACACCTTC. The chain is built from TRBV9 and TRBJ1-2; TRBD1 might be the D (6 bases). Trimming shortened V by 0 bases and J by 5 bases, and 11 bases separated the two germline ends. The CDR3 sequence is 14 residues long. The V gene's germline CDR1 is SGDLS and CDR2 YYNGEE.

The V call is TRBV29-1, the J call TRBJ2-7, with D tentatively TRBD1 (5 bases). The CDR3 has 11 residues. CDR1 is SQVTM and CDR2 is ANQGSEA in the germline V gene. In DNA, the CDR3 is TGCATCAGGGATGTGTCCTACGAGCAGTACTTC. Protein sequence: CIRDVSYEQYF.

The rearrangement uses TRBV20-1 and TRBJ1-1, with no clear D. CDR1 and CDR2 (germline): DFQATT, SNEGSKA (reference sequence). The CDR3 is 11 amino acids. V gave up 3 bases and J gave up 6 bases, with 8 bases separating them. This CDR3 reads CSARRGPEAFF. The CDR3 coding sequence is TGCAGTGCTAGGAGAGGTCCTGAAGCTTTCTTT.

The V call is TRBV6-4, the J call TRBJ1-6; 10 bases align to TRBD1. The V gene end was trimmed by 6 bases and the J gene end by 7 bases; junction bases not matched to a gene: 6. The CDR3 covers 15 residues. Germline lookup yields CDR1 MRHNA and CDR2 SNTAGT. The CDR3 loop is CASSALGQGNSPLHF. DNA of the CDR3: TGTGCCAGCAGCGCCTTGGGACAGGGGAATTCACCCCTCCACTTT.

This clone was seen a handful of times. This chain links TRBV5-1 with TRBJ1-2; 8 bases are shared with TRBD1. This CDR3 region has 13 residues. Germline-derived CDR1 and CDR2 are SGHRS and YFSETQ. With 0 bases clipped from V and 13 bases from J, the junction kept 8 bases outside the gene matches. The CDR3 sequence is CASSLDTGQAPTF. CDR3 bases: TGCGCCAGCAGCTTGGATACGGGACAGGCCCCCACCTTC.

This clone is a singleton in its sample. The chain recombines TRBV7-9 with TRBJ2-7, with 10 nucleotides matching TRBD1. The CDR3 spans 14 residues. Unmatched junction bases numbered 7, after V lost 5 bases and J lost 6 bases. CDR1 and CDR2 from the germline V gene are SEHNR and FQNEAQ (reference sequence). This CDR3 reads CASSIPGQGSEQYF. In DNA, the CDR3 is TGTGCCAGCAGCATTCCGGGACAGGGGTCCGAGCAGTACTTC.

J is TRBJ1-2 and V is TRBV4-3, with D possibly being TRBD1 (5 bases). V was cut by 0 bases and J by 7 bases, with 15 bases left in between. The CDR3 extends over 15 amino acids. Germline CDR1 and CDR2: LGHNA and YSLEER. DNA of the CDR3: TGCGCCAGCAGCCAAGATGCAGGGCTCTTGGTTGGCTACACCTTC. It encodes CASSQDAGLLVGYTF.

The rearrangement links TRBV10-3 to TRBJ1-2; 7 nucleotides align to TRBD1. The germline CDR1 and CDR2 sequences are ENHRY and SYGVKD. CDR3 size: 14 residues. V was pared by 6 bases and J by 4 bases, with 8 bases of the junction left unmatched. CDR3 coding DNA: TGTGCCATCAGACCCTCGGGACAGACCTATGGCTACACCTTC. Translated, it gives CAIRPSGQTYGYTF.

Remarks on this clone: The same CDR3 can be traced to other DNA sequences in this sample. This rearrangement joins TRBV5-1 to TRBJ1-4; D is possibly TRBD1 (6 bases). Per germline, CDR1 SGHRS and CDR2 YFSETQ. V lost 0 bases and J 4 bases, leaving 7 bases between the germline ends. The CDR3 contains 14 residues. The DNA of the CDR3 is TGCGCCAGCAGCTTGGGCAGGGGTAATGAAAAACTGTTTTTT. Translated, it gives CASSLGRGNEKLFF.

V and J are TRBV4-3 and TRBJ2-1; D perhaps matches TRBD2 (5 bases). V was clipped by 5 bases and J by 7 bases, with 12 bases between them. The CDR3 has 13 amino acids. From germline, CDR1 is LGHNA and CDR2 YSLEER. CDR3 coding DNA: TGCGCCAGCAGCGTGCGGGTTGGGAATGAGCAGTTCTTC. It codes for CASSVRVGNEQFF.

The chain recombines TRBV4-1 with TRBJ2-1; 15 bases align to TRBD2. J lost 0 bases, V lost 2 bases, and 8 bases had no gene match. The CDR3 is made up of 20 amino acids. CDR1 is MGHRA, CDR2 YSYEKL, per germline. The CDR3 DNA is TGCGCCAGCAGCCAACTTCCGGGACTAGCGGGAGGTATCTCCTACAATGAGCAGTTCTTC. Protein sequence: CASSQLPGLAGGISYNEQFF.

J is TRBJ1-2 and V is TRBV6-2 or TRBV6-3, with TRBD1 as a possible D gene (5 bases). The CDR3 spans 14 residues. Trimming pared 5 bases from V and 8 bases from J, leaving 18 bases between. The germline V gene encodes CDR1 MNHEY and CDR2 SVGEGT. CDR3 loop: CASSTNGWGGGYTF. The CDR3 DNA reads TGTGCCAGCAGTACAAACGGCTGGGGCGGAGGCTACACCTTC.

This chain uses TRBV7-2 with TRBJ2-5; D remains ambiguous. CDR3 length: 13 amino acids. The germline V gene encodes CDR1 SGHTA and CDR2 FQGNSA. Trimming took off 1 base at V and 7 bases at J, with 10 bases between the two ends. In nucleotides, the CDR3 is TGTGCCAGCAGCTTAGGGAGCTTGGGGACCCAGTACTTC. It yields the protein CASSLGSLGTQYF.

DNA for the CDR3: TGTGCCTGGAGTAGGGGACAGGGTGGTGAAAAACTGTTTTTT. Its protein product is CAWSRGQGGEKLFF. The V call is TRBV30, the J call TRBJ1-4, with 9 bases fitting TRBD1. This CDR3 is built from 14 residues. In germline, CDR1 is GTSNPN, CDR2 SVGIG (reference sequence). The ends lost 2 bases at V and 7 bases at J; junction bases unmatched: 5.

This clone was picked up one time. The chain joins TRBV18 to TRBJ2-7, with 12 bases aligning to TRBD1. The length of the CDR3 is 14 residues. Germline CDR1 and CDR2: KGHSH and LQKENI. V lost 3 bases and J lost 7; bases outside the gene matches: 4. This CDR3 is CASSPGTGGFEQYF. For the CDR3, the DNA is TGTGCCAGCTCACCCGGGACAGGGGGCTTTGAGCAGTACTTC. Supplemented by reference TRBV18 and TRBJ2-7, the full variable domain reads NAGVMQNPRHLVRRRGQEARLRCSPMKGHSHVYWYRQLPEEGLKFMVYLQKENIIDESGMPKERFSAEFPKEGPSILRIQQVVRGDSAAYFCASSPGTGGFEQYFGPGTRLTVT.

The rearrangement uses TRBV6-5 and TRBJ1-4; TRBD1 matches at 9 bases. The CDR3 has 15 residues. The V and J ends lost 11 bases and 8 bases, in that order; junction bases with no gene match: 15. Germline values: CDR1 MNHEY, CDR2 SVGAGI. CDR3 bases: TGTGCCGCCCGGGAGGGGGGACAGGGATGGGAAAAACTGTTTTTT. The encoded protein is CAAREGGQGWEKLFF.

This rearrangement joins TRBV10-3 to TRBJ2-3; 8 positions agree with TRBD2. Germline V lookup: CDR1 ENHRY, CDR2 SYGVKD. The junction had 9 bases not matched to a gene; V was cut back by 6 bases and J by 4 bases. The CDR3 runs to 15 residues. The CDR3 protein is CAISGGGSNSDTQYF. CDR3 DNA: TGTGCCATCAGCGGGGGGGGTTCTAATTCAGATACGCAGTATTTT.

The chain joins TRBV6-8 to TRBJ1-4, with D possibly matching TRBD1 (6 bases). CDR3 length equals 15 residues. V was cut by 2 bases and J by 4 bases, with 11 bases left in between. Germline lookup yields CDR1 MNHGY and CDR2 SAAAGT. The chain's CDR3 is CASSYRDNSNEKLFF. The CDR3 nucleotides read TGTGCCAGCAGTTACCGGGACAATAGTAATGAAAAACTGTTTTTT.